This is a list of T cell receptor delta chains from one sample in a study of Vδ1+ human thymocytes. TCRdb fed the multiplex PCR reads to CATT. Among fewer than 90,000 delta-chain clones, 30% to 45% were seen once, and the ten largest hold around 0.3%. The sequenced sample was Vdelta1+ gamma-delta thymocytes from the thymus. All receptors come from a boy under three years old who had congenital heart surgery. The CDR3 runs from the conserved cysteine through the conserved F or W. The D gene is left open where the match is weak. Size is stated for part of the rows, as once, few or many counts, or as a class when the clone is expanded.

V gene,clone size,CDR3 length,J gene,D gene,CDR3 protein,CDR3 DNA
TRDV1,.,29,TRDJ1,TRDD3,CALGAFHLPTNSVLGDTGPPILNTDKLIF,TGTGCTCTTGGGGCCTTTCACCTTCCTACGAATTCAGTACTGGGGGATACTGGTCCACCGATACTAAACACCGATAAACTCATCTTT
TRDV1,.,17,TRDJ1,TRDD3,CALGEAWGIPHTDKLIF,TGTGCTCTTGGGGAAGCCTGGGGGATACCCCACACCGATAAACTCATCTTT
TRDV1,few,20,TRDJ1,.,CALGARNPACLGGYTDKLIF,TGTGCTCTTGGGGCCAGGAACCCGGCATGCCTCGGTGGGTACACCGATAAACTCATCTTT
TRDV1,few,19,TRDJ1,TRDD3,CALGDPSSTGGHYTDKLIF,TGTGCTCTTGGGGACCCTTCCAGTACTGGGGGACATTACACCGATAAACTCATCTTT
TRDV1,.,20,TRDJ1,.,CALGERPSLHTGPDTDKLIF,TGTGCTCTTGGGGAACGGCCGTCGCTTCATACTGGCCCTGACACCGATAAACTCATCTTT
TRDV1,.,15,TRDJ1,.,CALGELALWTDKVIF,TGTGCTCTTGGGGAACTGGCGCTGTGGACCGATAAAGTCATCTTT
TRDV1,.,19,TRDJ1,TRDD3,CALGDAPRYWGSGADKLIF,TGTGCTCTTGGGGATGCCCCTCGGTACTGGGGGTCGGGGGCCGATAAACTCATCTTT
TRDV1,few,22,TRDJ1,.,CALGAPSYGYWGTPLYTDKLIF,TGTGCTCTTGGGGCTCCTTCCTACGGGTACTGGGGGACCCCCCTGTACACCGATAAACTCATCTTT
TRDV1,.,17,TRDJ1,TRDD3,CALGGHLMGDTADKLIF,TGTGCTCTTGGGGGCCATTTAATGGGGGATACCGCCGATAAACTCATCTTT
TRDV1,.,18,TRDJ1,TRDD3,CALGEPLLGEPYTDRLIF,TGTGCTCTTGGGGAACCTCTACTGGGGGAACCGTACACCGATAGACTCATCTTT
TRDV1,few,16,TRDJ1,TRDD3,CALGDQRGIRTDKLIF,TGTGCTCTTGGGGACCAAAGGGGGATACGCACCGATAAACTCATCTTT
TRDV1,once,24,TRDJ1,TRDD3,CALGDPTFQNSLRTGGPYTDKLIF,TGTGCTCTTGGGGATCCTACATTCCAGAATTCCCTTCGTACTGGGGGGCCTTACACCGATAAACTCATCTTT
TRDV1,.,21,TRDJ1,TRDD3,CALGGPNLYLGDHIYTDKLIF,TGTGCTCTTGGGGGCCCGAACCTCTACCTGGGGGATCACATTTACACCGATAAACTCATCTTT
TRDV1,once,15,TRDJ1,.,CALTYGGPHTDKLIF,TGTGCTCTTACCTACGGGGGACCCCACACCGATAAACTCATCTTT
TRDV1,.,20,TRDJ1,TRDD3,CALGVASPGVGDTGTDKLIF,TGTGCTCTTGGGGTCGCCTCCCCGGGGGTGGGGGATACCGGCACCGATAAACTCATCTTT
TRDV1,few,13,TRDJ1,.,CALGERYTDKLIF,TGTGCTCTTGGGGAGAGGTACACCGATAAACTCATCTTT
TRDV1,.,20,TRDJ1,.,CALGELYRIPRYALTDKLIF,TGTGCCCTTGGGGAACTTTACCGAATACCTCGATACGCCCTCACCGATAAACTCATCTTT
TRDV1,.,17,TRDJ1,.,CALGELGSKDHTDKLIF,TGTGCTCTTGGGGAACTCGGCTCCAAAGACCATACCGATAAACTCATCTTT